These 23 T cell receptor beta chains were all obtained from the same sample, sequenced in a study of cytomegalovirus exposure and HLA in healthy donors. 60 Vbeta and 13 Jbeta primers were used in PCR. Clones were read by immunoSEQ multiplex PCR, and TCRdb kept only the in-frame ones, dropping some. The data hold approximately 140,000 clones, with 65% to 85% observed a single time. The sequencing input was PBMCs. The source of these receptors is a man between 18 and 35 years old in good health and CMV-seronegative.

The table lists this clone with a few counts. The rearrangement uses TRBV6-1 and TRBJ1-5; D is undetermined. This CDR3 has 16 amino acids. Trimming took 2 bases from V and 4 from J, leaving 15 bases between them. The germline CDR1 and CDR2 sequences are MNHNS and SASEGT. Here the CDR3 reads CASSEISVRKNQPQHF. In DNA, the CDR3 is TGTGCCAGCAGTGAAATTAGCGTCCGCAAGAATCAGCCCCAGCATTTT.

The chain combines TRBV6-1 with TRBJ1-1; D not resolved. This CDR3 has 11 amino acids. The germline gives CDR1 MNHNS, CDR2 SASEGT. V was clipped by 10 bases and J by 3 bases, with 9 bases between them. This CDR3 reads CATSWYTEAFF. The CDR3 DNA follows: TGTGCCACGAGTTGGTACACTGAAGCTTTCTTT.

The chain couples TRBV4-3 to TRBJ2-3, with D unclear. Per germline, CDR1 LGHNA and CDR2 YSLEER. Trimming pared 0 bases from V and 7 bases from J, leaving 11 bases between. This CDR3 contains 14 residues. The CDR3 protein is CASSQEYTDYTQYF. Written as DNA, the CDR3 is TGCGCCAGCAGCCAAGAATATACAGATTATACGCAGTATTTT.

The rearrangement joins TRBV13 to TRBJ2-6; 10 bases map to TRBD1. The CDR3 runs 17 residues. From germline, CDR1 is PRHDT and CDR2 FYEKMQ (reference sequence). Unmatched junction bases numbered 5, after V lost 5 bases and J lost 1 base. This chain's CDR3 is CASSRGTGASGANVLTF. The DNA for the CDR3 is TGTGCCAGCAGCCGCGGGACAGGGGCATCTGGGGCCAACGTCCTGACTTTC. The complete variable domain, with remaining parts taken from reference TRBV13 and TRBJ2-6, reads AAGVIQSPRHLIKEKRETATLKCYPIPRHDTVYWYQQGPGQDPQFLISFYEKMQSDKGSIPDRFSAQQFSDYHSELNMSSLELGDSALYFCASSRGTGASGANVLTFGAGSRLTVL.

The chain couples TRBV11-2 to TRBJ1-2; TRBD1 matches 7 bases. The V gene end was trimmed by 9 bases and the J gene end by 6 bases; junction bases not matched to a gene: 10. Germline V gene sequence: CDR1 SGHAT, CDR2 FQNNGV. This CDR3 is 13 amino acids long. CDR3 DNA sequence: TGTGCCAGTCACAAGGGGGCGGAAAATGGCTACACCTTC. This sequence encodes CASHKGAENGYTF.

The CDR3 sequence: CASNPGQVYGYTF. The DNA of the CDR3 is TGTGCCAGCAACCCGGGACAAGTATATGGCTACACCTTC. This chain joins TRBV7-2 and TRBJ1-2; D possibly corresponds to TRBD1 (6 bases). Trimming removed 7 bases at V and 5 bases at J, with 14 bases between. Looked up from germline, CDR1 is SGHTA and CDR2 is FQGNSA. The CDR3 totals 13 residues.

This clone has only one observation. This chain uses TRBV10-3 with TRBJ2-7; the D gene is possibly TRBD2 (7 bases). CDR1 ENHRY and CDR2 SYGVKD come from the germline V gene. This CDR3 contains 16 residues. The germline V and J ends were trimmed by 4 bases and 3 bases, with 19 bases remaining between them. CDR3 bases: TGTGCCATCAGTGTCGGGCTAGGGGGGGAGATCTACGAGCAGTACTTC. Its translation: CAISVGLGGEIYEQYF.

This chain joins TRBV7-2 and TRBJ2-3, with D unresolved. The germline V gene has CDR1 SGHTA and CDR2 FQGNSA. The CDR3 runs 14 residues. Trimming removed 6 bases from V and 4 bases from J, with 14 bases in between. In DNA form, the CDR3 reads TGTGCCAGCAGTCGCGGTCGGCAGTCAGATACGCAGTATTTT. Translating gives CASSRGRQSDTQYF.

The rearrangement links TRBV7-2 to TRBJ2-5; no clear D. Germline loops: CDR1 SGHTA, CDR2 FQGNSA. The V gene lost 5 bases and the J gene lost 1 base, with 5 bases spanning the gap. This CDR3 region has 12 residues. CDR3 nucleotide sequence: TGTGCCAGCAGCCCGAGCCAAGAGACCCAGTACTTC. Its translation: CASSPSQETQYF.

The CDR3 loop reads CASSFLPTGVNTEAFF. As DNA, the CDR3 is TGTGCCAGCAGCTTTCTACCGACAGGGGTGAACACTGAAGCTTTCTTT. This sequence joins TRBV7-2 and TRBJ1-1, with 8 nucleotides matching TRBD1. The J segment lost 0 bases and the V segment lost 3 bases, leaving 6 bases of the junction unmatched. Germline CDR1 and CDR2: SGHTA and FQGNSA. The CDR3 covers 16 residues.

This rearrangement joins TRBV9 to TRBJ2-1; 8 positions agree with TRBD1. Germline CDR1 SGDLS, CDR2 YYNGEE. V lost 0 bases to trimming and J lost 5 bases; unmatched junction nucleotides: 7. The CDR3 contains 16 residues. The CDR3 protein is CASSVDPRGPNNEQFF. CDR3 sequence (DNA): TGTGCCAGCAGCGTAGATCCCAGGGGGCCCAACAATGAGCAGTTCTTC.

The CDR3 coding sequence is TGCGCCAGCAGCTTGGCCCCAGGGGGCGACTATGGCTACACCTTC. This encodes CASSLAPGGDYGYTF. The J gene is TRBJ1-2, the V gene TRBV5-1; 8 nucleotides match TRBD1. The germline CDR1 and CDR2 sequences are SGHRS and YFSETQ. The CDR3 consists of 15 residues. Unmatched junction bases numbered 4, after V lost 0 bases and J lost 3 bases.

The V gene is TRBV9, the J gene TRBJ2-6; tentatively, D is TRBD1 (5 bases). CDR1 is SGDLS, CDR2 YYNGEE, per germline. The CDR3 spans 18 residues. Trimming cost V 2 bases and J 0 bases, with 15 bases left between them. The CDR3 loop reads CASSVLGRGSSGANVLTF. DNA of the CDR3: TGTGCCAGCAGCGTTCTTGGAAGGGGAAGCTCTGGGGCCAACGTCCTGACTTTC.

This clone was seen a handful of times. This CDR3 reads CASSARVSGVDTQYF. The CDR3 DNA sequence: TGTGCCAGCAGTGCCCGGGTCAGTGGTGTAGATACGCAGTATTTT. The chain recombines TRBV6-4 with TRBJ2-3; D not resolved. Germline V gene sequence: CDR1 MRHNA, CDR2 SNTAGT. The CDR3 loop spans 15 amino acids. V lost 4 bases, J lost 5 bases, and 16 bases lay in between.

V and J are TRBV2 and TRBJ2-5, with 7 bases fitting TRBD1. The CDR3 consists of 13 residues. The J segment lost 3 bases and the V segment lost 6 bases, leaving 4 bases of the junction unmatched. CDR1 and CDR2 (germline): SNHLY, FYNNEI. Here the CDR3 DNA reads TGTGCCAGCAGCCTAGGGACAGAAGAGACCCAGTACTTC. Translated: CASSLGTEETQYF.

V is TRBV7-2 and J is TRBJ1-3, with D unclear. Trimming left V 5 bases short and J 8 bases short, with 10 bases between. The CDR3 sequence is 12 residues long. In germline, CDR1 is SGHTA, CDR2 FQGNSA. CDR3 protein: CASSPRLDTIYF. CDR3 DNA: TGTGCCAGCAGCCCGAGACTGGACACCATATATTTT.

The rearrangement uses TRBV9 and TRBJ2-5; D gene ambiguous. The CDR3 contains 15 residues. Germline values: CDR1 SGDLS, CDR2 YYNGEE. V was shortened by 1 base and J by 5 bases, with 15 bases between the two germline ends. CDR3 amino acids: CASSVSARPTETQYF. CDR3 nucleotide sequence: TGTGCCAGCAGCGTATCCGCCAGGCCAACGGAGACCCAGTACTTC.

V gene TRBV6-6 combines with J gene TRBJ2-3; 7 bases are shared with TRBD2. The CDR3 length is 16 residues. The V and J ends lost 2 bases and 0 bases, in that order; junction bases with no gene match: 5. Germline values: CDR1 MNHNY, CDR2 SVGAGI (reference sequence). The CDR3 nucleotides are TGTGCCAGCAGTTACCGCAGGGAGGGAAGCACAGATACGCAGTATTTT. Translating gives CASSYRREGSTDTQYF.

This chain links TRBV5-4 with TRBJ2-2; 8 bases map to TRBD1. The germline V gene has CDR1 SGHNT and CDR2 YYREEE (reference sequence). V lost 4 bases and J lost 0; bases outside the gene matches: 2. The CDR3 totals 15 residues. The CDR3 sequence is CASSPDRANTGELFF. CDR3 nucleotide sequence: TGTGCCAGCAGCCCGGACAGGGCGAACACCGGGGAGCTGTTTTTT.

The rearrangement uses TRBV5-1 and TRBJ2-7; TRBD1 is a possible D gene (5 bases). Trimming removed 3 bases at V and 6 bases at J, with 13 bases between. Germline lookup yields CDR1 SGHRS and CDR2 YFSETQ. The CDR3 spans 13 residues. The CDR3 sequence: CASSSYQGGEQYF. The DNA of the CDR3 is TGCGCCAGCAGCTCATATCAGGGCGGCGAGCAGTACTTC.

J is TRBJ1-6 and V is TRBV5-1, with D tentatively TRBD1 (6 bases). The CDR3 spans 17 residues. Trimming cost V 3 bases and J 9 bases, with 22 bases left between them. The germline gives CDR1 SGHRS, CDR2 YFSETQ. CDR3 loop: CASSSGLGGPGISPLHF. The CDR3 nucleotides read TGCGCCAGCAGCTCCGGGCTAGGGGGTCCGGGGATTTCACCCCTCCACTTT.

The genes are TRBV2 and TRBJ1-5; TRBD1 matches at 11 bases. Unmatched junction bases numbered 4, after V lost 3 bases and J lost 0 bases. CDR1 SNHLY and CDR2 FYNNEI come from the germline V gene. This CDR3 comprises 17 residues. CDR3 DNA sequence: TGTGCCAGCAGTGAGCTCGGACAGGGGGCTAGCAATCAGCCCCAGCATTTT. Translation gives CASSELGQGASNQPQHF.

CDR3 nucleotide sequence: TGTGCCAGCAGAAAACGTTCCGGTGGTCACGAGCAGTACTTC. This gives the protein CASRKRSGGHEQYF. The chain employs TRBV6-5 and TRBJ2-7; D remains ambiguous. Trimming shortened V by 6 bases and J by 5 bases, and 17 bases separated the two germline ends. The germline V gene has CDR1 MNHEY and CDR2 SVGAGI. This CDR3 has 14 residues.